This T cell receptor beta chain appears in the sequencing data of a study of T cell responses to AZD1222 COVID-19 vaccine. The study's findings and limits: The study sampled repertoires only after the peak T cell response. There were mostly white British donors and more females than males, and clonal diversity was possibly underestimated. Distributed over spike, vaccine-associated CD4 TCRs predominated at 160-218 and 743-854. Increased Spike-specific TCR breadth and depth were observed after two AZD1222 doses.

In regard to this clone: Its antigen remains unidentified.

The germline gives CDR1 GTSNPN, CDR2 SVGIG (reference sequence). The CDR3 loop spans 13 amino acids. V dropped 2 bases and J dropped 7 bases, with 15 bases sitting between them. Some clones are missing from TCRdb's copy, which holds only in-frame ones; the method was immunoSEQ multiplex PCR. The data show 100,000 to 130,000 clones, 89% seen once. The source material was peripheral blood, sampled on day 0 of MenACWY control vaccination. The chain links TRBV30 to TRBJ2-7, with a weak D call TRBD1 (5 bases). This clonotype originated in an adult in good health. CDR3 amino acids: CAWSYGPPGEQYF. As DNA, the CDR3 is TGTGCCTGGAGTTACGGGCCCCCAGGGGAGCAGTACTTC. The variable domain in full, completed from reference TRBV30 and TRBJ2-7, reads SQTIHQWPATLVQPVGSPLSLECTVEGTSNPNLYWYRQAAGRGLQLLFYSVGIGQISSEVPQNLSASRPQDRQFILSSKKLLLSDSGFYLCAWSYGPPGEQYFGPGTRLTVT.